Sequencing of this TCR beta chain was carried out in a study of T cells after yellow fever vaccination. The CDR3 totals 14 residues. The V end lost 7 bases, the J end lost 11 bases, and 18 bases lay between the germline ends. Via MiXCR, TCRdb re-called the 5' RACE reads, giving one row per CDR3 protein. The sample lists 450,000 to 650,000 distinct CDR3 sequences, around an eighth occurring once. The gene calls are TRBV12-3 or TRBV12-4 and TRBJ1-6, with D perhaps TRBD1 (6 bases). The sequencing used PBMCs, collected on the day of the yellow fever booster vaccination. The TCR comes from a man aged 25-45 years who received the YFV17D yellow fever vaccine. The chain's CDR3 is CASINSGGQAPLHF. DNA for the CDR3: TGTGCCAGCATTAACTCCGGGGGGCAGGCACCCCTCCACTTT.